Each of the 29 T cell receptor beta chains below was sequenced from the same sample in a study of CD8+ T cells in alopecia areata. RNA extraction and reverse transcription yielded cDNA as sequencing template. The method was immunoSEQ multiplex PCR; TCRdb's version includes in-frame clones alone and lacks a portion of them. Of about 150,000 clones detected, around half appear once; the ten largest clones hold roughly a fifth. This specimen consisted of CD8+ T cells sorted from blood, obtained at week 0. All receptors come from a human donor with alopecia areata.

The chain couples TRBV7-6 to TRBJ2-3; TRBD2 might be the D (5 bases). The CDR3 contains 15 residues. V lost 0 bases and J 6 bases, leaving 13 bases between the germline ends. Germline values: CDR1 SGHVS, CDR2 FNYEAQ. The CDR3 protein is CASSLAGESWDTQYF. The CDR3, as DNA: TGTGCCAGCAGCTTAGCTGGGGAGTCGTGGGATACGCAGTATTTT.

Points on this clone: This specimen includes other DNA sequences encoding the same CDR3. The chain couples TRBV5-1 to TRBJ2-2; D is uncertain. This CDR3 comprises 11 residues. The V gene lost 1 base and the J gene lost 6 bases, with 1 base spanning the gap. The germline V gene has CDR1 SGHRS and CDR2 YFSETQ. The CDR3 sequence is CASSLSGELFF. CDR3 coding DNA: TGCGCCAGCAGCTTGTCCGGGGAGCTGTTTTTT. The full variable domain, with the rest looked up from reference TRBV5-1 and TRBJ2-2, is KAGVTQTPRYLIKTRGQQVTLSCSPISGHRSVSWYQQTPGQGLQFLFEYFSETQRNKGNFPGRFSGRQFSNSRSEMNVSTLELGDSALYLCASSLSGELFFGEGSRLTVL.

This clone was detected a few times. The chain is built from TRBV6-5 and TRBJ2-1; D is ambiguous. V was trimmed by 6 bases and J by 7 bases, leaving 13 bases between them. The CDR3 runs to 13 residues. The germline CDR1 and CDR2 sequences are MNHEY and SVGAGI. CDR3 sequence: CASSALPQNEQFF. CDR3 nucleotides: TGTGCCAGCAGCGCCCTCCCCCAGAATGAGCAGTTCTTC.

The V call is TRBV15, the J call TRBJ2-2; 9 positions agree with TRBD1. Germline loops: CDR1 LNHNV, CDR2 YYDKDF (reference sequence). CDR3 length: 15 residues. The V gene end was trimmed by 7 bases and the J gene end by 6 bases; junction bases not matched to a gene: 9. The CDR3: CATTGSGTGSGELFF. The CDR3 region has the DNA TGTGCCACCACTGGTTCCGGGACAGGGTCCGGGGAGCTGTTTTTT. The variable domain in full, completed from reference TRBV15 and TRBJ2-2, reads DAMVIQNPRYQVTQFGKPVTLSCSQTLNHNVMYWYQQKSSQAPKLLFHYYDKDFNNEADTPDNFQSRRPNTSFCFLDIRSPGLGDTAMYLCATTGSGTGSGELFFGEGSRLTVL.

DNA for the CDR3: TGCGCCAGCAGCCTGGACAGGGGGAAAGAAAAACTGTTTTTT. Protein sequence: CASSLDRGKEKLFF. This sequence joins TRBV5-1 and TRBJ1-4, with TRBD1 matching 10 bases. The CDR3 covers 14 residues. The V segment lost 4 bases and the J segment 8 bases; nucleotides outside the gene matches: 5. CDR1 and CDR2 (germline): SGHRS, YFSETQ.

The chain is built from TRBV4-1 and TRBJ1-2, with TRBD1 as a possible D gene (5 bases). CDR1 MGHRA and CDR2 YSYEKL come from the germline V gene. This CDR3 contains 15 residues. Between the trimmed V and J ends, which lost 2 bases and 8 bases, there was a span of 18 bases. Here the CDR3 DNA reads TGCGCCAGCAGCCAACTTGTGGGGGACCTTTTCGGCTACACCTTC. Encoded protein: CASSQLVGDLFGYTF.

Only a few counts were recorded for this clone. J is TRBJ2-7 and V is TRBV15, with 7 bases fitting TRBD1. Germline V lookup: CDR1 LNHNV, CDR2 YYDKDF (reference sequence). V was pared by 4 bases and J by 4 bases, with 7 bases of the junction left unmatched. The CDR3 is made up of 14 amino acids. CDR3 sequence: CATSTQGVGYEQYF. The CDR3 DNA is TGTGCCACCAGCACTCAGGGGGTGGGGTACGAGCAGTACTTC.

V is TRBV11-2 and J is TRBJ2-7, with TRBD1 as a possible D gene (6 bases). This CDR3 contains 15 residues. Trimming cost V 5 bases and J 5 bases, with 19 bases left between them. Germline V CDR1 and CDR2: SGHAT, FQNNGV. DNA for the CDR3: TGTGCCAGCAGCCTGGGTGCCTCGGGACACAACGAGCAGTACTTC. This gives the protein CASSLGASGHNEQYF.

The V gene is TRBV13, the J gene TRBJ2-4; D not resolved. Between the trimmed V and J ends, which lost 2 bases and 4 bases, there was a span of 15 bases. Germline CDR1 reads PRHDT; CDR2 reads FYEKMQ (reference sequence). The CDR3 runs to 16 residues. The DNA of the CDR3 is TGTGCCAGCAGCTTAATTGGGGAAAATAGGAAAAACATTCAGTACTTC. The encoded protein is CASSLIGENRKNIQYF.

The CDR3 is CSVEMAGLGNEQFF. CDR3 DNA sequence: TGCAGCGTTGAGATGGCGGGTCTCGGGAATGAGCAGTTCTTC. J is TRBJ2-1 and V is TRBV29-1; D might be TRBD2 (5 bases). Germline V gene data show CDR1 as SQVTM and CDR2 as ANQGSEA. V was shortened by 3 bases and J by 7 bases, with 16 bases between the two germline ends. The CDR3 is 14 residues long.

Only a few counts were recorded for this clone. The CDR3 nucleotides are TGTGCCAGCTACATCGGGGCGCGGGGGACTGAAGCTTTCTTT. Amino acid sequence: CASYIGARGTEAFF. The V gene is TRBV2, the J gene TRBJ1-1; D perhaps matches TRBD1 (5 bases). This CDR3 spans 14 amino acids. V lost 8 bases and J 5 bases, leaving 18 bases between the germline ends. Germline assignment: CDR1 SNHLY and CDR2 FYNNEI. The full variable domain, with the rest looked up from reference TRBV2 and TRBJ1-1, is EPEVTQTPSHQVTQMGQEVILRCVPISNHLYFYWYRQILGQKVEFLVSFYNNEISEKSEIFDDQFSVERPDGSNFTLKIRSTKLEDSAMYFCASYIGARGTEAFFGQGTRLTVV.

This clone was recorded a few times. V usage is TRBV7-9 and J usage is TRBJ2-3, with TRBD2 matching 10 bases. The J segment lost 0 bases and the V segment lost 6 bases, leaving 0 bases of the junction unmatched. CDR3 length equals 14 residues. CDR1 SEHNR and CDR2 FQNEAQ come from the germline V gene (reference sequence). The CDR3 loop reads CASSSGGSTDTQYF. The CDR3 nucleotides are TGTGCCAGCAGTAGCGGGGGGAGCACAGATACGCAGTATTTT.

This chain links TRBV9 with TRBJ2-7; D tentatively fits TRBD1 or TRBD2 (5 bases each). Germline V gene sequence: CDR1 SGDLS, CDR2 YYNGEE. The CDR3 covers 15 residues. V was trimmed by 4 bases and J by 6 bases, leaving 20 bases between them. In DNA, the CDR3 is TGTGCCAGCAGCCCATCCGGGACCCCAACGGGCGAGCAGTACTTC. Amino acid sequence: CASSPSGTPTGEQYF.

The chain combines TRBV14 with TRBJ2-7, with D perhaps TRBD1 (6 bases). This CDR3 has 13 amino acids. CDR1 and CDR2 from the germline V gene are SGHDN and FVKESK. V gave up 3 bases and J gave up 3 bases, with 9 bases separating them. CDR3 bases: TGTGCCAGCAGCCACAGGGGAAACTACGAGCAGTACTTC. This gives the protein CASSHRGNYEQYF. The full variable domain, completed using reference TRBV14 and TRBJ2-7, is EAGVTQFPSHSVIEKGQTVTLRCDPISGHDNLYWYRRVMGKEIKFLLHFVKESKQDESGMPNNRFLAERTGGTYSTLKVQPAELEDSGVYFCASSHRGNYEQYFGPGTRLTVT.

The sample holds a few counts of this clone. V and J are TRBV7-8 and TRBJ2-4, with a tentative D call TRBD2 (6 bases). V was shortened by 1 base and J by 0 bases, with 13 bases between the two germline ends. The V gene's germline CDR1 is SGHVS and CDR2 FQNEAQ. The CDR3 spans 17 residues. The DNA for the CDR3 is TGTGCCAGCAGCTTAGTAGGGCAGGGACTAGCCAAAAACATTCAGTACTTC. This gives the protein CASSLVGQGLAKNIQYF.

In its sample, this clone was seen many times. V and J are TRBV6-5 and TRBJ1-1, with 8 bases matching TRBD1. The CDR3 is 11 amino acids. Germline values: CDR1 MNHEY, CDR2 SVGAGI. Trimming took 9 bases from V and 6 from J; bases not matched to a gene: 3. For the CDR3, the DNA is TGTGCCAGTGACAGGGGACCTGAAGCTTTCTTT. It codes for CASDRGPEAFF.

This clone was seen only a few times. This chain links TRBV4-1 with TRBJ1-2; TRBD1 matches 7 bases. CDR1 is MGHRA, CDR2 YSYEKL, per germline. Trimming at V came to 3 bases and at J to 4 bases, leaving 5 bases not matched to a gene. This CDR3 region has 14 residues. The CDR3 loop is CASSQSRDSYGYTF. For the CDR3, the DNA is TGCGCCAGCAGCCAGTCCCGGGACAGCTATGGCTACACCTTC.

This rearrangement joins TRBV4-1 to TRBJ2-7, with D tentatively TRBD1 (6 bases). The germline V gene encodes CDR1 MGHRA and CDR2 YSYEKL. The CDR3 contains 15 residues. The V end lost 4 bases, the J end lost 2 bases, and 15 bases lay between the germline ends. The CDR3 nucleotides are TGCGCCAGCAGCCGGTATGCCGGGGACACCTACGAGCAGTACTTC. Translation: CASSRYAGDTYEQYF.

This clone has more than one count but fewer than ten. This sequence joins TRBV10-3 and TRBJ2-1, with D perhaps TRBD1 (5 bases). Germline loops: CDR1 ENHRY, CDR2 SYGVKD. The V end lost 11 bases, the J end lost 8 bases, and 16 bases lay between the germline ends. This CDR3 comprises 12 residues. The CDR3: CASGAAWDEQFF. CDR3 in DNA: TGTGCCTCTGGGGCGGCTTGGGATGAGCAGTTCTTC.

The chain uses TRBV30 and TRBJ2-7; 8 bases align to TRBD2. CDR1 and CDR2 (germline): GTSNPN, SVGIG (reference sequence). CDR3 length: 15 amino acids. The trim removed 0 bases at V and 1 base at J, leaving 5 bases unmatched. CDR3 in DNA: TGTGCCTGGAGTGTAGCAGCGGGGGTTTCCTACGAGCAGTACTTC. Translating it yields CAWSVAAGVSYEQYF.

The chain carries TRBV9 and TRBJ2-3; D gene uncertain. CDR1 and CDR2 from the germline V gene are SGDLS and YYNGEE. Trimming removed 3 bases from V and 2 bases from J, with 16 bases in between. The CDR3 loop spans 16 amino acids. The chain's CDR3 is CASSGQGRFHTDTQYF. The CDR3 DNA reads TGTGCCAGCAGCGGCCAAGGTCGATTCCACACAGATACGCAGTATTTT.

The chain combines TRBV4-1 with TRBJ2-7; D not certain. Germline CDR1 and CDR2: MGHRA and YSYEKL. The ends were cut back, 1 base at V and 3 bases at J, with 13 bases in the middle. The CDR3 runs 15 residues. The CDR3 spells CASSQGPGAIYEQYF. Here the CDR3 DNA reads TGCGCCAGCAGCCAAGGTCCGGGCGCGATCTACGAGCAGTACTTC.

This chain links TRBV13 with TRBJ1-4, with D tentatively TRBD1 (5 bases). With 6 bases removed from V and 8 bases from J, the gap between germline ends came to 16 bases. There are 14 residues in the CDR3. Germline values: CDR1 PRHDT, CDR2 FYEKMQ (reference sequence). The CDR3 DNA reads TGTGCCAGCAGTCCGTCCTTCCCAGGGGAAAAACTGTTTTTT. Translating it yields CASSPSFPGEKLFF. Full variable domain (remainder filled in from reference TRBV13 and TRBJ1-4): AAGVIQSPRHLIKEKRETATLKCYPIPRHDTVYWYQQGPGQDPQFLISFYEKMQSDKGSIPDRFSAQQFSDYHSELNMSSLELGDSALYFCASSPSFPGEKLFFGSGTQLSVL.

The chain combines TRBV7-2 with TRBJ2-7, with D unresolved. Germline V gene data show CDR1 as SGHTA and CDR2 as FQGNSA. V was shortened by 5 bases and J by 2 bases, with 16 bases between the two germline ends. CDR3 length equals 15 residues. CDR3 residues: CASSPVGQVTYEQYF. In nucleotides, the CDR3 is TGTGCCAGCAGCCCCGTAGGGCAGGTCACCTACGAGCAGTACTTC.

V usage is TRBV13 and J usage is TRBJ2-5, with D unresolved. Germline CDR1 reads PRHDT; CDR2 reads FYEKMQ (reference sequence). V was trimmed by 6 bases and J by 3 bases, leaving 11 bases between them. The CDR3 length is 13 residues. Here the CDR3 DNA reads TGTGCCAGCAGTTATGCTATCGAAGAGACCCAGTACTTC. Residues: CASSYAIEETQYF.

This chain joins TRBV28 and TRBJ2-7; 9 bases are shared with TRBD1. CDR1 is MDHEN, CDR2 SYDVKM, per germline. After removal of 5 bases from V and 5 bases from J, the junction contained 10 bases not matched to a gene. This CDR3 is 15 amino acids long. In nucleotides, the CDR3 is TGTGCCAGCAGTGCACCATGGGACAGGGTGGACGAGCAGTACTTC. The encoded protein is CASSAPWDRVDEQYF.

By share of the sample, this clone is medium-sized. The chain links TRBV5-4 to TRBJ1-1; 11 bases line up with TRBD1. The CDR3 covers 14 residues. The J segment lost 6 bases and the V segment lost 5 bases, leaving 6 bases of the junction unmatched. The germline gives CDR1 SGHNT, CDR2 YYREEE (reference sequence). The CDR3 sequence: CASSGTGGRPEAFF. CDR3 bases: TGTGCCAGCAGTGGGACAGGGGGACGACCTGAAGCTTTCTTT.

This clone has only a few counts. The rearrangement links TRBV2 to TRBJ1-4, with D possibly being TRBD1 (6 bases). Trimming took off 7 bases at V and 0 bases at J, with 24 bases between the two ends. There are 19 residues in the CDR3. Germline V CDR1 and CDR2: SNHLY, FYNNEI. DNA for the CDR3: TGTGCCAGCATGATACCGGTTGGCAGGGGCTCGGCAACTAATGAAAAACTGTTTTTT. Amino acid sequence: CASMIPVGRGSATNEKLFF.

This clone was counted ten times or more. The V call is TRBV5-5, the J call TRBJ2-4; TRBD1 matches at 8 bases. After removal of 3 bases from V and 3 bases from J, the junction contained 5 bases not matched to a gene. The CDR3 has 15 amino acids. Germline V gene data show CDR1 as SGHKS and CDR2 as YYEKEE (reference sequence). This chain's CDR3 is CASSSPDRGKNIQYF. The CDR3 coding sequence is TGTGCCAGCAGCTCACCTGACAGGGGCAAAAACATTCAGTACTTC.